Sequencing of this TCR beta chain was carried out in a study of blood T cells in healthy people across ages. CDR3 size: 16 residues. Trimming took 3 bases from V and 0 from J, leaving 12 bases between them. CDR1 and CDR2 (germline): SGHRS, YFSETQ. Using a J-beta primer mix together with a sample-barcoded 5' primer, a second PCR was run for roughly 6 to 12 cycles. MiXCR, applied by TCRdb to the 5' RACE reads, yields one record per CDR3 protein. The sample lists 910,000 or so distinct CDR3 sequences; roughly 51% were seen once. Sequenced sample: blood. The receptor's source is an older woman in good health. The chain has TRBV5-1 and TRBJ2-2, with D perhaps being TRBD1 or TRBD2 (5 bases each). CDR3 DNA sequence: TGCGCCAGCAGCTATGGGGACCGAACGAACACCGGGGAGCTGTTTTTT. Its protein product is CASSYGDRTNTGELFF.